This TCR beta chain emerged from a study of neurological immune-mediated disorders. Unsorted libraries were generated from 2 million PBMCs. These cells had been stored in RNAlater at -80 C. 5'RACE employing 10-nucleotide random UMIs yielded the cDNA. A single record per CDR3 protein comes from TCRdb applying MiXCR to the 5' RACE reads. The profile covers 80,000 to 95,000 distinct CDR3 sequences, with under 4.5% appearing a single time and around 3.2% taken by the ten largest. This CDR3 region has 14 residues. J gave up 4 bases and V 4 bases, and 6 bases lay outside the gene matches. Per the germline V gene, CDR1 is SGHRS and CDR2 is YFSETQ. Study findings and constraints: The repertoires of 18 of 34 multiple sclerosis patients were placed by phylogenetic grouping in a single related-CDR3 cluster, which may be a signature. CDR3 amino acid sequences found in expanded clones were never shared across subjects, suggesting private repertoires in all groups.

This clonotype was seen at least ten times. Its target is unknown. The receptor was derived from a woman aged 50 to 65 with multiple sclerosis. The specimen sequenced was PBMCs. The chain employs TRBV5-1 and TRBJ2-7; TRBD1 agrees at 9 bases. The CDR3 here is CASSTGTGSYEQYF. The CDR3 DNA sequence: TGCGCCAGCAGCACCGGGACAGGGTCTTACGAGCAGTACTTC. Filled out from reference TRBV5-1 and TRBJ2-7, the complete variable domain reads KAGVTQTPRYLIKTRGQQVTLSCSPISGHRSVSWYQQTPGQGLQFLFEYFSETQRNKGNFPGRFSGRQFSNSRSEMNVSTLELGDSALYLCASSTGTGSYEQYFGPGTRLTVT.